These 11 T cell receptor beta chains were sequenced from one sample in a study of Graves' ophthalmopathy and Graves' hyperthyroidism. The study amplified TCR beta CDR3 regions using RNA transcripts. HTBI primers served in a first-round RT-PCR, which a second-round multiplex PCR followed. TCRdb reanalysed the multiplex PCR reads using MiXCR and keeps one entry per CDR3 protein. The table has about 640,000 distinct CDR3 sequences, over 40% seen once. The sequencing sample was made of peripheral blood. These receptors originate from an adult man with Graves' ophthalmopathy.

This clonotype turned up a few times. The chain's CDR3 is CASSPDGGGNYEQYF. CDR3 sequence (DNA): TGTGCCAGCAGCCCCGATGGGGGGGGAAACTACGAGCAGTACTTC. This chain uses TRBV7-2 with TRBJ2-7; the match to TRBD2 covers 7 bases. V shed 5 bases and J 3 bases; nucleotides not matched to a gene: 10. This CDR3 has 15 amino acids. Germline CDR1 is SGHTA and CDR2 is FQGNSA.

This chain joins TRBV29-1 and TRBJ2-7; TRBD1 agrees at 10 bases. Germline trimming cut 3 bases from V and 7 bases from J; bases unmatched to any gene: 3. This CDR3 region has 12 residues. Germline CDR1 SQVTM, CDR2 ANQGSEA. Here the CDR3 reads CSVDRTGGEQYF. The CDR3 coding sequence is TGCAGCGTTGACCGGACAGGGGGGGAGCAGTACTTC.

The J gene is TRBJ2-1, the V gene TRBV19, with D possibly called TRBD1 or TRBD2 (5 bases each). Trimming shortened V by 10 bases and J by 1 base, and 14 bases separated the two germline ends. Germline lookup yields CDR1 LNHDA and CDR2 SQIVND (reference sequence). CDR3 length: 14 residues. The CDR3 DNA reads as TGTGCCACAGCACCGGGACCTTCCTACAATGAGCAGTTCTTC. It translates to CATAPGPSYNEQFF.

This clonotype was detected ten times or more. This rearrangement joins TRBV20-1 to TRBJ2-7; 7 bases map to TRBD1. CDR1 is DFQATT and CDR2 is SNEGSKA in the germline V gene (reference sequence). CDR3 length: 11 residues. Trimming at V came to 6 bases and at J to 4 bases, leaving 3 bases not matched to a gene. The CDR3 DNA follows: TGCAGTGCAACGACAGGGTACGAGCAGTACTTC. Translated, it gives CSATTGYEQYF.

The chain has TRBV11-2 and TRBJ2-7, with 11 nucleotides matching TRBD2. J lost 4 bases, V lost 5 bases, and 13 bases had no gene match. In germline, CDR1 is SGHAT, CDR2 FQNNGV. The CDR3 is 17 amino acids. Here the CDR3 reads CASSPRGASGGYYEQYF. For the CDR3, the DNA is TGTGCCAGCAGCCCCAGAGGCGCTAGCGGGGGGTATTACGAGCAGTACTTC.

The V gene is TRBV2, the J gene TRBJ1-5; unclear D gene. Trimming removed 4 bases at V and 10 bases at J, with 20 bases between. Per the germline V gene, CDR1 is SNHLY and CDR2 is FYNNEI. This CDR3 is built from 15 residues. The chain's CDR3 is CASSVLGLPGTPQHF. The DNA for the CDR3 is TGTGCCAGCAGTGTCCTCGGACTCCCGGGTACCCCCCAGCATTTT.

Remarks on this clonotype: An end of the junction does not agree with germline; a read error may underlie this. The rearrangement uses TRBV7-9 and TRBJ1-4; D remains unclear. The CDR3 sequence is 15 residues long. Germline V CDR1 and CDR2: SEHNR, FQNEAQ (reference sequence). The CDR3 here is CASSQGDLVNEKLFF. CDR3 bases: TGCGCCAGCAGCCAAGGAGATCTGGTTAATGAAAAACTGTTTTTT.

This clonotype was counted once. Given a much more abundant clone one base away, this may be a read error. This chain uses TRBV20-1 with TRBJ1-5; 7 bases fit TRBD1. Unmatched junction bases numbered 6, after V lost 3 bases and J lost 7 bases. Germline V lookup: CDR1 DFQATT, CDR2 SNEGSKA (reference sequence). The CDR3 has 13 residues. The CDR3 protein is CSASRDREQPQHF. Written as DNA, the CDR3 is TGCAGTGCTAGCCGAGACAGGGAACAGCCCCAGCATTTT.

At least ten counts were recorded for this clonotype. This rearrangement joins TRBV7-9 to TRBJ1-1; D is unclear. Germline assignment: CDR1 SEHNR and CDR2 FQNEAQ (reference sequence). V was pared by 5 bases and J by 4 bases, with 8 bases between. This CDR3 comprises 12 residues. CDR3: CASSPPGTEAFF. The CDR3 DNA sequence: TGTGCCAGCAGCCCTCCGGGCACTGAAGCTTTCTTT.

The rearrangement uses TRBV30 and TRBJ2-7, with TRBD2 matching over 7 bases. After removal of 2 bases from V and 6 bases from J, the junction contained 4 bases not matched to a gene. This CDR3 comprises 12 residues. Germline-derived CDR1 and CDR2 are GTSNPN and SVGIG (reference sequence). This chain's CDR3 is CAWSLTGGEQYF. CDR3 DNA: TGTGCCTGGAGTCTGACGGGGGGCGAGCAGTACTTC. The full variable domain, its missing parts supplied by reference TRBV30 and TRBJ2-7, is SQTIHQWPATLVQPVGSPLSLECTVEGTSNPNLYWYRQAAGRGLQLLFYSVGIGQISSEVPQNLSASRPQDRQFILSSKKLLLSDSGFYLCAWSLTGGEQYFGPGTRLTVT.

A few counts support this clonotype. This chain joins TRBV12-3 or TRBV12-4 and TRBJ2-7, with no clear D. V dropped 1 base and J dropped 2 bases, with 9 bases sitting between them. The CDR3 sequence is 14 residues long. DNA of the CDR3: TGTGCCAGCAGTTTAGTTTCTGGGGCCTACGAGCAGTACTTC. Residues: CASSLVSGAYEQYF.